This TCR beta chain came from a study of shared clonotypes between healthy human individuals (dated by TCRdb to the early 2020s). For the wider study: Two women and a few men aged 18 to 49 years were included in the cohort. For each donor, three plates each were used for CD4 naive and CD4 memory, two plates were used for CD8 naive, and one plate was used for CD8 memory. To estimate repertoire size and how much clonotypes are shared between individuals, the study performed deep sequencing of blood TCR repertoires from 4 to 6 healthy adults. Libraries were prepared and TCR repertoires were sequenced by different laboratories using diverse techniques, in order to increase sequencing depth and limit assay-specific biases. Leukapheresis yielded between about 0.9 and 8.9 billion PBMCs per donor.

Results the study describes overall, beyond this receptor: About 5% of naive CD4, approximately 3.7% of naive CD8, about 2.5% of memory CD4, and more than 0.35% of memory CD8 clonotypes were shared across a handful of donors. Even with the large sequencing depth, rarefaction of the sorted-subset datasets indicated that sequencing was incomplete. Because the study included a small number of donors, the genetic and exposure-history diversity represented was limited. Larger estimated clonotype richness was generally found for naive subsets than for memory subsets. Based on pairwise subsampling, the degree of clonotype sharing among donors was expected to be affected by sequencing depth. Compared with non-shared clonotypes, the clonotypes found in all four sorted-subset donors had higher generation probabilities. Sampling was restricted to blood, and TCR repertoires in tissue are likely to differ from TCR repertoires in blood.

The donors were healthy, HIV-negative adults who had no recently reported acute infections or vaccinations. Only Caucasian adults living in Nashville, Tennessee, USA were represented among the donors. CD4+ T cells were enriched by magnetic negative selection, after which naive cells were positively selected on CD45RA and the negative fraction was taken as the memory subset. Blood was obtained by leukapheresis, after which PBMCs were separated by Ficoll-Histopaque density gradient centrifugation and cryopreserved in liquid nitrogen vapor phase. Purity and quantity of every magnetically sorted T cell population were checked by analytical flow cytometry. Genomic DNA was isolated from every sorted fraction and measured by UV absorbance on a Nanodrop 2000c. Using the deep immunoSEQ assay, multiplex PCR amplified TCR CDR3 regions from genomic DNA. Genomic DNA extracted from each cell subset was distributed evenly over all wells of several immunoSEQ 96-well plates, and each plate served as one replicate. For sorted subsets, around 200 ng genomic DNA, equal to some 30,000 T cell genomes, was loaded into each replicate PCR. Purified libraries were quantified with a Qubit 3.0 fluorometer, sized on a Bioanalyzer 2100, and re-quantified with the KAPA Library Quantification kit. Each immunoSEQ 96-well plate was sequenced on its own single-read 150-cycle Illumina NextSeq 550 flow cell. Processing in the source paper ran as follows. The immunoSEQ output contained only junctional sequences without quality scores, so filtering could not match that applied to full-length reads. Sequences were annotated with PyIR, a Python wrapper for IgBLAST v1.9, using IMGT germline references to assign V/J genes and CDR3. Any read was removed if the V/J assignment was weak (E-value above 1e-6), the CDR3 was missing, or the read contained stop codons, out-of-frame junctions, or ambiguous translated residues. V3J clonotypes were defined as sequences sharing an identical inferred V gene, J gene, and CDR3 amino acid sequence. Percentage overlap between repertoires was calculated by dividing the number of shared unique clonotypes by the size of the smaller repertoire. Three approaches were used to assess repertoire richness: RTK rarefaction, the Chao1 estimator, and Recon v2.1 estimates of unobserved clonotypes. OLGA was used to compute generation probabilities for all TCRbeta clonotypes that the gDNA method yielded from a few donors. TCRdb re-hosts the immuneACCESS table, in-frame sequences only. Its copies lack some clones; in the studies checked, an unresolved V gene accounts for under half of them, and the cause for the rest is not known. The V and J calls and clone size were taken over from that table, and D and trimming were inferred from the DNA. The sample table contains about 2,500,000 clones; only one count was recorded for roughly nine tenths of them. Of the sample, 0.11% to 0.15% falls within the top ten clones.

CDR1 and CDR2 are read off the germline V gene (reference sequence) as GTSNPN and SVGIG. V loses 1 base at its end and J loses 2 bases; junction bases beyond the gene matches: 12. Measured from the cysteine to the phenylalanine, the CDR3 is 18 residues long. Of the read, only the CDR3 DNA is kept; its 54 bases are in frame from base 1. As for this clone: Its recognized antigen is unknown. It has no much larger one-base neighbor in the sample; base qualities were not kept.

The receptor was derived from a man in his late teens or twenties in good health. Sequences were obtained from naive CD4+ T cells sorted from blood. This specimen's cell subset or site label, per the study, means: CD45RA+ positively selected. The rearranged chain carries TRBV30 and TRBJ2-1; a stretch of 9 junction bases matches TRBD1. The CDR3 region: CAWSGQGVTRGTYNEQFF. The DNA sequence is TGTGCCTGGAGTGGACAGGGGGTTACGCGGGGGACCTACAATGAGCAGTTCTTC.